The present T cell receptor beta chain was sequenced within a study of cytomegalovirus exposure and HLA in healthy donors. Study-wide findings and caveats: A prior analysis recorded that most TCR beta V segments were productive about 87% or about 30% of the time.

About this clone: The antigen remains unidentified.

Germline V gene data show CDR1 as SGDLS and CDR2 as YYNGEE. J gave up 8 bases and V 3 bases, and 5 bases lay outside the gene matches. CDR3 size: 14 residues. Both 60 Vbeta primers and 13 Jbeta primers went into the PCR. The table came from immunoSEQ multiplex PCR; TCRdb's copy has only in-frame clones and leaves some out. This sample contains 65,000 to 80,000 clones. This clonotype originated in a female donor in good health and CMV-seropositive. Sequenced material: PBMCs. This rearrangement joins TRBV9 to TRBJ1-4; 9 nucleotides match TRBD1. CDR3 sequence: CASSGRTGVEKLFF. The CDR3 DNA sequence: TGTGCCAGCAGCGGAAGGACAGGGGTGGAAAAACTGTTTTTT.